This T cell receptor (beta chain) was recorded in a study of T cell changes during pregnancy in multiple sclerosis. The protocol was immunoSEQ multiplex PCR, while the TCRdb copy is restricted to in-frame clones and leaves out a portion. Among about 40,000 clones, about 92% were seen once, and the ten largest hold roughly 1.2%. CDR3 length: 11 amino acids. Germline-derived CDR1 and CDR2 are GTSNPN and SVGIG (reference sequence). V was shortened by 3 bases and J by 8 bases, with 10 bases between the two germline ends. The sample in question was peripheral blood, obtained before pregnancy. The TCR comes from a female donor with multiple sclerosis, enrolled in a pregnancy study. The rearrangement uses TRBV30 and TRBJ2-5, with D possibly TRBD2 on 6 matching bases. In DNA form, the CDR3 reads TGTGCCTGGAGCGGGACTTATACCCAGTACTTC. Translating gives CAWSGTYTQYF.